These T cell receptor beta chains were read from a single sample in a study of cytomegalovirus exposure and HLA in healthy donors. Measured with immunoSEQ multiplex PCR; TCRdb has only the in-frame clones, and not every one. Seen here are approximately 150,000 clones, approximately 80% observed once, and the top ten hold 2% to 2.5%. The sample taken for sequencing was PBMCs. The receptors stem from a boy aged 2 to 10 in good health and CMV-seronegative. CDR3s include the opening cysteine and the closing phenylalanine or tryptophan. The order of the fields is J gene, V gene, D gene, clone size, CDR3 protein, CDR3 DNA. The D gene is left open where the match is weak. Expanded clones get a size class; other rows say once, few or many, or leave the size out.

J: TRBJ2-2
V: TRBV6-5
D: NA
size: few
CDR3: CASLQGNTGELFF
DNA: TGTGCCAGCTTACAGGGGAACACCGGGGAGCTGTTTTTT

J: TRBJ2-5
V: TRBV10-3
D: NA
size: NA
CDR3: CAISESSKETQYF
DNA: TGTGCCATCAGTGAGTCGTCCAAAGAGACCCAGTACTTC

J: TRBJ1-2
V: TRBV6-5
D: TRBD1
size: once
CDR3: CASSYPQTGNYGYTF
DNA: TGTGCCAGCAGTTACCCCCAGACAGGGAACTATGGCTACACCTTC

J: TRBJ1-1
V: TRBV5-4
D: NA
size: few
CDR3: CASSFRGNTEAFF
DNA: TGTGCCAGCAGCTTCAGGGGGAACACTGAAGCTTTCTTT

J: TRBJ1-1
V: TRBV5-4
D: NA
size: NA
CDR3: CASSVGRGAIEAFF
DNA: TGTGCCAGCAGTGTGGGGCGGGGTGCCATTGAAGCTTTCTTT

J: TRBJ2-7
V: TRBV29-1
D: NA
size: NA
CDR3: CSVKDSVYEQYF
DNA: TGCAGCGTAAAGGACAGTGTATACGAGCAGTACTTC

J: TRBJ2-7
V: TRBV28
D: TRBD1
size: NA
CDR3: CASSLGQGGYEQYF
DNA: TGTGCCAGCAGCCTCGGACAGGGAGGCTACGAGCAGTACTTC

J: TRBJ1-5
V: TRBV7-9
D: TRBD1
size: NA
CDR3: CASSSYRGSVNQPQHF
DNA: TGTGCCAGCAGCAGTTACAGGGGAAGCGTCAATCAGCCCCAGCATTTT

J: TRBJ1-2
V: TRBV6-1
D: NA
size: few
CDR3: CASSENRGFSYGYTF
DNA: TGTGCCAGCAGTGAAAATAGGGGGTTCTCCTATGGCTACACCTTC

J: TRBJ2-2
V: TRBV5-4
D: NA
size: NA
CDR3: CASSLGGDRNTGELFF
DNA: TGTGCCAGCAGCCTTGGCGGGGACAGGAACACCGGGGAGCTGTTTTTT

J: TRBJ1-1
V: TRBV9
D: NA
size: NA
CDR3: CASSVGLGVTEAFF
DNA: TGTGCCAGCAGCGTAGGATTGGGAGTCACTGAAGCTTTCTTT

J: TRBJ2-7
V: TRBV4-3
D: TRBD2
size: few
CDR3: CASSPGLAGRWEQYF
DNA: TGCGCCAGCAGCCCGGGACTAGCGGGAAGATGGGAGCAGTACTTC

J: TRBJ2-1
V: TRBV2
D: TRBD2
size: NA
CDR3: CASSGELAGDEQFF
DNA: TGTGCCAGCAGTGGGGAACTAGCGGGAGACGAGCAGTTCTTC

J: TRBJ2-2
V: TRBV9
D: TRBD2
size: few
CDR3: CASLAGELNTGELFF
DNA: TGTGCCAGCCTAGCGGGGGAACTGAACACCGGGGAGCTGTTTTTT

J: TRBJ2-1
V: TRBV7-8
D: NA
size: NA
CDR3: CASTTRAGTRYNEQFF
DNA: TGTGCCAGCACCACCAGGGCGGGGACGCGCTACAATGAGCAGTTCTTC

J: TRBJ1-2
V: TRBV28
D: TRBD1
size: NA
CDR3: CASSSPGQGDGYTF
DNA: TGTGCCAGCAGTTCCCCCGGACAGGGCGATGGCTACACCTTC

J: TRBJ1-4
V: TRBV7-2
D: NA
size: NA
CDR3: CASSLDRSTNEKLFF
DNA: TGTGCCAGCAGCTTGGACAGATCAACTAATGAAAAACTGTTTTTT

J: TRBJ2-4
V: TRBV6-1
D: NA
size: NA
CDR3: CASRPSQVVNIQYF
DNA: TGTGCCAGCAGACCGAGCCAGGTGGTAAACATTCAGTACTTC

J: TRBJ1-1
V: TRBV7-2
D: TRBD1
size: once
CDR3: CASSPTGAMNTEAFF
DNA: TGTGCCAGCAGTCCTACAGGGGCAATGAACACTGAAGCTTTCTTT

J: TRBJ1-1
V: TRBV6-4
D: NA
size: NA
CDR3: CASSKGELNTEAFF
DNA: TGTGCCAGCAGTAAAGGAGAGTTGAACACTGAAGCTTTCTTT

J: TRBJ2-5
V: TRBV5-8
D: TRBD1
size: NA
CDR3: CASSSGTGGETQYF
DNA: TGTGCCAGCAGCTCCGGGACAGGCGGTGAGACCCAGTACTTC

J: TRBJ1-1
V: TRBV5-4
D: NA
size: NA
CDR3: CASSLLSQGRNTEAFF
DNA: TGTGCCAGCAGCTTGTTGTCTCAGGGCCGGAACACTGAAGCTTTCTTT

J: TRBJ2-7
V: TRBV27
D: TRBD1
size: NA
CDR3: CASSYGQEVPYEQYF
DNA: TGTGCCAGCAGTTATGGACAGGAGGTGCCCTACGAGCAGTACTTC

J: TRBJ1-3
V: TRBV9
D: TRBD1
size: NA
CDR3: CASSEGTDGNTIYF
DNA: TGTGCCAGCAGCGAAGGGACAGATGGAAACACCATATATTTT

J: TRBJ2-6
V: TRBV9
D: NA
size: NA
CDR3: CASSVGAGANVLTF
DNA: TGTGCCAGCAGCGTGGGGGCGGGGGCCAACGTCCTGACTTTC

J: TRBJ2-1
V: TRBV9
D: NA
size: NA
CDR3: CASSVGGEDEQFF
DNA: TGTGCCAGCAGCGTAGGCGGCGAGGATGAGCAGTTCTTC

J: TRBJ2-2
V: TRBV7-2
D: NA
size: NA
CDR3: CASSLGTYTGELFF
DNA: TGTGCCAGCAGCTTAGGAACTTACACCGGGGAGCTGTTTTTT

J: TRBJ2-7
V: TRBV9
D: TRBD1
size: NA
CDR3: CASSPQGQAPEQYF
DNA: TGTGCCAGCAGCCCCCAGGGACAGGCCCCCGAGCAGTACTTC

J: TRBJ2-3
V: TRBV4-3
D: TRBD2
size: NA
CDR3: CASSQDISRLAGGEDTQYF
DNA: TGCGCCAGCAGCCAAGATATTTCGAGACTAGCGGGAGGAGAAGATACGCAGTATTTT

J: TRBJ1-3
V: TRBV7-2
D: NA
size: NA
CDR3: CASSLGGLGRTWGNTIYF
DNA: TGTGCCAGCAGCTTAGGAGGACTAGGACGGACCTGGGGAAACACCATATATTTT

J: TRBJ2-7
V: TRBV2
D: TRBD2
size: NA
CDR3: CASSLGLAGRSYEQYF
DNA: TGTGCCAGCAGTTTGGGACTAGCGGGACGCTCCTACGAGCAGTACTTC

J: TRBJ1-1
V: TRBV10-3
D: TRBD1
size: NA
CDR3: CAIREGTGANTEAFF
DNA: TGTGCCATCAGAGAGGGAACAGGGGCGAACACTGAAGCTTTCTTT

J: TRBJ1-6
V: TRBV10-3
D: NA
size: NA
CDR3: CATRTVDSPLHF
DNA: TGTGCCACCCGGACTGTGGATTCACCCCTCCACTTT

J: TRBJ1-2
V: TRBV6-1
D: TRBD1
size: NA
CDR3: CASSETGGSGYGYTF
DNA: TGTGCCAGCAGTGAGACAGGGGGCTCGGGCTATGGCTACACCTTC

J: TRBJ2-7
V: TRBV7-9
D: NA
size: NA
CDR3: CASSPQQGPYEQYF
DNA: TGTGCCAGCAGCCCGCAACAGGGCCCCTACGAGCAGTACTTC

J: TRBJ2-7
V: TRBV6-6
D: TRBD1
size: NA
CDR3: CAVRQGSHEQYF
DNA: TGTGCCGTCCGACAGGGGAGCCACGAGCAGTACTTC

J: TRBJ2-7
V: TRBV7-9
D: TRBD2
size: NA
CDR3: CASSLVAGGASEQYF
DNA: TGTGCCAGCAGCTTAGTGGCGGGGGGGGCGAGCGAGCAGTACTTC

J: TRBJ2-3
V: TRBV7-7
D: TRBD2
size: NA
CDR3: CASSLIAGATTDTQYF
DNA: TGTGCCAGCAGCTTAATCGCGGGAGCTACCACAGATACGCAGTATTTT

J: TRBJ1-2
V: TRBV5-8
D: TRBD1
size: once
CDR3: CASSQPGAGGNYGYTF
DNA: TGTGCCAGCAGCCAACCGGGGGCAGGGGGCAACTATGGCTACACCTTC

J: TRBJ1-2
V: TRBV29-1
D: NA
size: NA
CDR3: CSVERTSGYTF
DNA: TGCAGCGTGGAACGGACATCTGGCTACACCTTC

J: TRBJ2-7
V: TRBV4-3
D: TRBD1
size: few
CDR3: CASSQDLTGKPYEQYF
DNA: TGCGCCAGCAGCCAAGATTTGACAGGGAAACCCTACGAGCAGTACTTC

J: TRBJ1-4
V: TRBV2
D: TRBD1
size: NA
CDR3: CASRATGGREKLFF
DNA: TGTGCCAGCAGGGCGACAGGGGGCCGTGAAAAACTGTTTTTT

J: TRBJ2-2
V: TRBV28
D: NA
size: NA
CDR3: CASRPPWRTGELFF
DNA: TGTGCCAGCCGACCCCCATGGAGGACCGGGGAGCTGTTTTTT